A selection of T cell receptor beta chains follows, all from one sample in a study of shared clonotypes between healthy human individuals. TCRdb's table, derived via immunoSEQ multiplex PCR, lists solely in-frame clones and lacks some. Of around 2,000,000 clones listed, just over 90% are singletons. Sequenced input: naive CD8+ T cells from PBMCs. The receptors were sampled from a man younger than 35 in good health. Some clones in this sample may be carry-over from other donors' samples. Each CDR3 is given with its conserved first and last residue.

v_gene	CDR3aa
TRBV9	CASSPGAASNQPQHF
TRBV11-2	CASSLEYRGRAPGELFF
TRBV28	CASSPGQGASYEQYF
TRBV28	CASSDNLGGNTEAFF
TRBV7-9	CASSLVIVNTEAFF
TRBV7-8	CASSLGAGELFF
TRBV27	CASSRQGALQETQYF
TRBV5-1	CASSLKEPVASNTIYF
TRBV9	CASSTPGGLGGELFF
TRBV5-1	CASSLRAGGFAGELFF
TRBV27	CASSLLGQGSTDTQYF
TRBV18	CASSPPEYSPYEQYF
TRBV6-4	CAIPEQGRGTIREKLFF